This passage covers 16 T cell receptor beta chains from one sample sequenced in a study of control samples from healthy donors and cancer patients. Sequencing was performed with immunoSEQ multiplex PCR; in TCRdb, only in-frame clones are kept and a portion is missing. The data show about 120,000 clones, roughly nine tenths seen once. Sequencing used blood. These receptors all come from a man younger than 35 in good health.

The chain uses TRBV18 and TRBJ1-4; no reliable D call. The V end lost 4 bases, the J end lost 7 bases, and 22 bases lay between the germline ends. The V gene's germline CDR1 is KGHSH and CDR2 LQKENI. There are 17 residues in the CDR3. CDR3 loop: CASSHSGDPVPPEKLFF. For the CDR3, the DNA is TGTGCCAGCTCACACTCGGGAGATCCTGTGCCCCCTGAAAAACTGTTTTTT.

This clone has only a few counts. V gene TRBV6-2 or TRBV6-3 combines with J gene TRBJ1-1; D unresolved. The CDR3 sequence is 13 residues long. The germline V gene encodes CDR1 MNHEY and CDR2 SVGEGT. V was cut by 4 bases and J by 3 bases, with 9 bases left in between. CDR3 coding DNA: TGTGCCAGCAGTTCGCAGGCACACACTGAAGCTTTCTTT. As protein: CASSSQAHTEAFF.

The chain uses TRBV28 and TRBJ2-2; 9 bases are a match to TRBD2. The CDR3 is made up of 15 amino acids. Germline CDR1 is MDHEN and CDR2 is SYDVKM. J was trimmed by 6 bases and V by 7 bases; bases with no gene match: 9. The CDR3 DNA reads as TGTGCCAGCACCGCCGCGGGGGGGGGACCCGGGGAGCTGTTTTTT. Amino acid sequence: CASTAAGGGPGELFF.

The chain joins TRBV6-5 to TRBJ1-3; no firm D call. Per the germline V gene, CDR1 is MNHEY and CDR2 is SVGAGI. Trimming shortened V by 0 bases and J by 0 bases, and 3 bases separated the two germline ends. The CDR3 has 14 residues. The CDR3 DNA reads as TGTGCCAGCAGTTACTCAGTCTCTGGAAACACCATATATTTT. Translated: CASSYSVSGNTIYF.

The chain is built from TRBV6-1 and TRBJ1-1, with D unclear. The CDR3 is made up of 15 amino acids. With 2 bases removed from V and 0 bases from J, the gap between germline ends came to 10 bases. The germline gives CDR1 MNHNS, CDR2 SASEGT. CDR3 bases: TGTGCCAGCAGTGAAAGGACGGCCATGAACACTGAAGCTTTCTTT. Amino acids: CASSERTAMNTEAFF.

The chain employs TRBV19 and TRBJ2-7; tentatively, D is TRBD2 (5 bases). The CDR3 consists of 13 residues. Per germline, CDR1 LNHDA and CDR2 SQIVND (reference sequence). V lost 3 bases and J 7 bases, leaving 13 bases between the germline ends. The CDR3 DNA sequence: TGTGCCAGTAGTATCTCCGGGATTGGTGAGCAGTACTTC. Protein product: CASSISGIGEQYF.

This chain joins TRBV9 and TRBJ1-2; no firm D call. This CDR3 has 13 amino acids. CDR1 and CDR2 (germline): SGDLS, YYNGEE. Trimming cost V 0 bases and J 7 bases, with 10 bases left between them. This chain's CDR3 is CASSVGAATGYTF. CDR3 coding DNA: TGTGCCAGCAGCGTAGGGGCAGCTACTGGCTACACCTTC.

The V and J genes are TRBV13 and TRBJ1-3; D remains ambiguous. The V end was cut by 0 bases, the J end by 0 bases, with 3 bases between. The CDR3 covers 14 residues. CDR1 PRHDT and CDR2 FYEKMQ come from the germline V gene (reference sequence). The CDR3 region is CASSLGFSGNTIYF. DNA of the CDR3: TGTGCCAGCAGCTTAGGCTTCTCTGGAAACACCATATATTTT.

V gene TRBV27 combines with J gene TRBJ1-2; D is unclear. This CDR3 is 12 amino acids long. Germline values: CDR1 MNHEY, CDR2 SMNVEV (reference sequence). V was pared by 4 bases and J by 8 bases, with 11 bases between. DNA for the CDR3: TGTGCCAGCAGTTCCCGCCCGGGGGGCTACACCTTC. Encoded protein: CASSSRPGGYTF.

V gene TRBV11-1 combines with J gene TRBJ1-1; no clear D. Germline V gene data show CDR1 as SGHAT and CDR2 as FQDESV (reference sequence). The CDR3 has 14 residues. V was shortened by 5 bases and J by 0 bases, with 10 bases between the two germline ends. The CDR3: CASSPDGMNTEAFF. The CDR3 bases are TGTGCCAGCAGCCCCGACGGGATGAACACTGAAGCTTTCTTT.

The chain combines TRBV7-2 with TRBJ1-5; 9 positions match TRBD1. This CDR3 has 15 residues. V shed 5 bases and J 6 bases; nucleotides not matched to a gene: 8. The germline V gene has CDR1 SGHTA and CDR2 FQGNSA. CDR3 in amino acids: CASSRGQGWGQPQHF. The CDR3 nucleotides read TGTGCCAGCAGCAGGGGACAGGGTTGGGGTCAGCCCCAGCATTTT.

This rearrangement joins TRBV11-2 to TRBJ2-3; D possibly corresponds to TRBD2 (5 bases). V lost 3 bases, J lost 2 bases, and 15 bases lay in between. Germline CDR1 SGHAT, CDR2 FQNNGV. The CDR3 covers 16 residues. The CDR3 reads CASSLLPKRLTDTQYF. The CDR3 DNA reads TGTGCCAGCAGCTTGCTCCCCAAGCGGCTCACAGATACGCAGTATTTT.

This chain uses TRBV24-1 with TRBJ2-1; 9 bases are shared with TRBD2. Germline lookup yields CDR1 KGHDR and CDR2 SFDVKD. V dropped 7 bases and J dropped 2; count of bases not matched to a gene: 14. The CDR3 has 18 amino acids. CDR3 bases: TGTGCCACCAGCGGCGCGGGTGCAGCGGGAGGCACCTACAATGAGCAGTTCTTC. It specifies CATSGAGAAGGTYNEQFF.

The chain carries TRBV7-9 and TRBJ2-7; a weak D match, TRBD2 (6 bases). CDR3 length: 14 residues. CDR1 SEHNR and CDR2 FQNEAQ come from the germline V gene (reference sequence). The V gene lost 3 bases and the J gene lost 5 bases, with 14 bases spanning the gap. CDR3 nucleotides: TGTGCCAGCAGCTTCTTGGAGGGCGGCCACGAGCAGTACTTC. Residues: CASSFLEGGHEQYF.

CDR3 sequence reads: CATSRDRGRASDTQYF. CDR3 nucleotides: TGTGCCACCAGCAGAGATAGGGGCAGGGCGTCAGATACGCAGTATTTT. The chain is built from TRBV15 and TRBJ2-3; weak D call: TRBD1 (5 bases). The V gene lost 0 bases and the J gene lost 4 bases, with 14 bases spanning the gap. The CDR3 runs to 16 residues. Germline CDR1 and CDR2: LNHNV and YYDKDF (reference sequence).

V is TRBV7-3 and J is TRBJ2-6; a possible D gene is TRBD2 (6 bases). Germline CDR1 is SGHTA and CDR2 is FQGTGA. The CDR3 totals 16 residues. The germline V and J ends were trimmed by 2 bases and 4 bases, with 12 bases remaining between them. The CDR3 DNA reads as TGTGCCAGCAGCTTATACGGGAGTTACGGGGCCAACGTCCTGACTTTC. This translates into CASSLYGSYGANVLTF.